These 20 T cell receptor beta chains share one sample of origin, sequenced in a study of OX40 agonist ivuxolimab in advanced cancers. The repertoire was sequenced with immunoSEQ multiplex PCR; TCRdb's copy has only in-frame clones and lacks some. The top ten clones hold 5.5% to 6% of a sample with approximately 70,000 clones, about four fifths of them seen once. This material consisted of CD4+ or CD8+ T cells sorted from blood, taken in a trial of the OX40 agonist ivuxolimab. The receptors were sampled from an adult with an advanced solid tumor such as melanoma, head and neck, liver or kidney cancer.

The chain couples TRBV2 to TRBJ2-7; the D call may be TRBD1 or TRBD2 (5 bases each). V was cut by 2 bases and J by 2 bases, with 10 bases left in between. Germline CDR1 is SNHLY and CDR2 is FYNNEI. There are 14 residues in the CDR3. CDR3 sequence: CASSEPGTPYEQYV. The CDR3 DNA is TGTGCCAGCAGTGAACCGGGGACCCCCTACGAGCAGTACGTC.

The chain employs TRBV4-1 and TRBJ2-3, with TRBD1 matching over 7 bases. This CDR3 has 14 residues. CDR1 MGHRA and CDR2 YSYEKL come from the germline V gene. Trimming cost V 4 bases and J 5 bases; bases outside gene matches: 6. The CDR3 reads CASSLTGEEDTQYF. The CDR3 DNA follows: TGCGCCAGCAGCCTCACAGGGGAAGAAGATACGCAGTATTTT.

This clone was seen more than once but under ten times. Other nucleotide sequences from this sample produce the same CDR3. The chain joins TRBV5-1 to TRBJ1-2; TRBD1 matches 9 bases. V trimming: 0 bases; J trimming: 8 bases; junction bases outside the gene matches: 5. CDR3 length: 14 amino acids. Germline CDR1 is SGHRS and CDR2 is YFSETQ. The CDR3 reads CASSLAGTGSGYTF. The CDR3 bases are TGCGCCAGCAGCTTGGCCGGGACAGGGTCCGGCTACACCTTC.

This chain joins TRBV5-4 and TRBJ1-2, with unresolved D. The CDR3 is made up of 16 amino acids. CDR1 is SGHNT and CDR2 is YYREEE in the germline V gene (reference sequence). The V and J ends lost 4 bases and 7 bases respectively, with 23 bases between them. In nucleotides, the CDR3 is TGTGCCAGCAGCCAGGTTGAACTTGACATGACTGGTGGCTACACCTTC. Its translation is CASSQVELDMTGGYTF.

The chain carries TRBV19 and TRBJ2-1, with 9 bases lining up with TRBD2. Germline V gene sequence: CDR1 LNHDA, CDR2 SQIVND (reference sequence). The CDR3 extends over 15 amino acids. V dropped 7 bases and J dropped 6; count of bases not matched to a gene: 10. CDR3 protein: CASIDGAGGRNEQFF. The CDR3 bases are TGTGCCAGTATCGATGGAGCGGGAGGTCGCAATGAGCAGTTCTTC. Combining the CDR3 with reference TRBV19 and TRBJ2-1 gives the whole variable domain DGGITQSPKYLFRKEGQNVTLSCEQNLNHDAMYWYRQDPGQGLRLIYYSQIVNDFQKGDIAEGYSVSREKKESFPLTVTSAQKNPTAFYLCASIDGAGGRNEQFFGPGTRLTVL.

The chain is built from TRBV6-1 and TRBJ2-3; D is uncertain. CDR1 is MNHNS and CDR2 is SASEGT in the germline V gene. The V gene lost 8 bases and the J gene lost 3 bases, with 9 bases spanning the gap. CDR3 length equals 12 residues. This chain's CDR3 is CASGPRTDTQYF. The CDR3 nucleotides read TGTGCCAGCGGGCCGCGTACAGATACGCAGTATTTT.

J is TRBJ2-2 and V is TRBV5-1; perhaps TRBD1 as D (5 bases). Trimming pared 0 bases from V and 2 bases from J, leaving 11 bases between. CDR1 and CDR2 from the germline V gene are SGHRS and YFSETQ. CDR3 length equals 16 residues. CDR3 protein: CASSLAGRANTGELFF. The CDR3 nucleotides read TGCGCCAGCAGCTTGGCCGGCAGGGCCAACACCGGGGAGCTGTTTTTT.

The V gene is TRBV18, the J gene TRBJ2-3, with 8 bases aligning to TRBD1. Germline V CDR1 and CDR2: KGHSH, LQKENI. V was clipped by 6 bases and J by 1 base; unmatched bases: 9. The CDR3 extends over 16 amino acids. The CDR3 nucleotides read TGTGCCAGCTCCCGGGTTGGGACAGGAGGCACAGATACGCAGTATTTT. Encoded protein: CASSRVGTGGTDTQYF.

This rearrangement joins TRBV7-9 to TRBJ2-2; tentatively, D is TRBD2 (6 bases). Trimming cost V 5 bases and J 1 base, with 8 bases left between them. This CDR3 comprises 14 residues. Germline V lookup: CDR1 SEHNR, CDR2 FQNEAQ (reference sequence). The CDR3 region has the DNA TGTGCCAGCAGCGGGGACTTGAACACCGGGGAGCTGTTTTTT. Its protein is CASSGDLNTGELFF.

The V and J genes are TRBV28 and TRBJ2-2; 7 nucleotides match TRBD2. In germline, CDR1 is MDHEN, CDR2 SYDVKM. With 1 base clipped from V and 6 bases from J, the junction kept 5 bases outside the gene matches. This CDR3 contains 15 residues. The CDR3 DNA is TGTGCCAGCAGTTTATTACTAGCGTACGCCGGGGAGCTGTTTTTT. Translating it yields CASSLLLAYAGELFF.

This sequence joins TRBV7-9 and TRBJ2-2; D remains unclear. Germline lookup yields CDR1 SEHNR and CDR2 FQNEAQ (reference sequence). This CDR3 contains 14 residues. The V end was cut by 5 bases, the J end by 7 bases, with 14 bases between. The CDR3 nucleotides read TGTGCCAGCAGCCCCCCGGGTCTTGGCGGGGAGCTGTTTTTT. Residues: CASSPPGLGGELFF.

This clone was counted a single time. This chain connects TRBV29-1 to TRBJ1-1; 10 bases are a match to TRBD1. The V gene's germline CDR1 is SQVTM and CDR2 ANQGSEA. The CDR3 sequence is 13 residues long. The trim removed 6 bases at V and 5 bases at J, leaving 6 bases unmatched. The CDR3 nucleotides are TGCAGCGTGGAACCGGGACAGGGGACTGAAGCTTTCTTT. Translated: CSVEPGQGTEAFF.

V is TRBV10-1 and J is TRBJ1-2; D ambiguous. Trimming took off 2 bases at V and 2 bases at J, with 12 bases between the two ends. The germline gives CDR1 WNHNN, CDR2 SYGVQD (reference sequence). The CDR3 consists of 15 residues. DNA of the CDR3: TGCGCCAGCAGTGAGAATTCGGCAGCCAACTATGGCTACACCTTC. Protein: CASSENSAANYGYTF.

The chain combines TRBV7-2 with TRBJ1-1, with D hard to call. Trimming took off 3 bases at V and 2 bases at J, with 10 bases between the two ends. Germline V gene data show CDR1 as SGHTA and CDR2 as FQGNSA. This CDR3 region has 14 residues. This CDR3 is CASSLREVNTEAFF. DNA for the CDR3: TGTGCCAGCAGCTTGCGCGAGGTAAACACTGAAGCTTTCTTT.

The chain employs TRBV19 and TRBJ1-2; D is possibly TRBD1 (5 bases). V lost 3 bases to trimming and J lost 4 bases, with 12 bases between them. The CDR3 totals 14 residues. The V gene's germline CDR1 is LNHDA and CDR2 SQIVND (reference sequence). The CDR3 DNA sequence: TGTGCCAGTAGTATTATGGACACTACCTATGGCTACACCTTC. Translation: CASSIMDTTYGYTF.

The V call is TRBV7-8, the J call TRBJ1-5, with D perhaps TRBD1 (5 bases). The CDR3 is 14 amino acids. The V gene's germline CDR1 is SGHVS and CDR2 FQNEAQ. Trimming left V 0 bases short and J 4 bases short, with 7 bases between. CDR3 bases: TGTGCCAGCAGCTTAGCGGAGGGGAATCAGCCCCAGCATTTT. It is translated as CASSLAEGNQPQHF.

This clone was observed a single time. V is TRBV5-4 and J is TRBJ2-1; 7 bases map to TRBD2. Trimming cost V 5 bases and J 5 bases; bases outside gene matches: 4. The CDR3 totals 13 residues. Germline V gene data show CDR1 as SGHNT and CDR2 as YYREEE (reference sequence). The CDR3 spells CASRSGTNNEQFF. The CDR3 nucleotides read TGTGCCAGCAGATCCGGGACTAACAATGAGCAGTTCTTC.

The V gene is TRBV6-1, the J gene TRBJ1-5; D perhaps matches TRBD1 (5 bases). The V end lost 3 bases, the J end lost 3 bases, and 12 bases lay between the germline ends. The CDR3 is 15 amino acids. Germline CDR1 reads MNHNS; CDR2 reads SASEGT. The CDR3: CASSDLQDFNQPQHF. CDR3 coding DNA: TGTGCCAGCAGTGATTTACAGGACTTCAATCAGCCCCAGCATTTT.

V usage is TRBV28 and J usage is TRBJ2-6; D gene unclear. This CDR3 spans 15 amino acids. Trimming shortened V by 7 bases and J by 4 bases, and 14 bases separated the two germline ends. Germline V gives CDR1 MDHEN, CDR2 SYDVKM. CDR3 coding DNA: TGTGCCAGCACAGACTGGGCGGCGGGGGCCAACGTCCTGACTTTC. Protein product: CASTDWAAGANVLTF.

This clone appeared a single time. The J gene is TRBJ2-4, the V gene TRBV19; maybe TRBD1 (7 bases). This CDR3 contains 16 residues. The germline V gene encodes CDR1 LNHDA and CDR2 SQIVND (reference sequence). V lost 5 bases and J lost 2, with 16 bases in between. The CDR3 here is CASSALRDSTKNIQYF. CDR3 in DNA: TGTGCCAGTAGTGCTCTGCGGGACAGTACCAAAAACATTCAGTACTTC.